The 15 T cell receptor beta chains listed next were all sequenced from one sample in a study of identical twins (dated by TCRdb to 2016 to 2018). Preparation of the library involved 5' RACE. The sequencer listed for this sample is Illumina HiSeq 2000. TCRdb passed the public sequencing reads through fastp at Q25 and MiXCR, retaining productive beta sequences. Entries that share a CDR3 protein sequence are merged under the most common genes and DNA. For this sample the table gives about 890,000 distinct CDR3 sequences, of which 10% to 15% were detected only once. 1.5% to 2% of the sample comes from the top ten. A further study also used this sample, focusing on yellow fever vaccine responses in identical twins.

Sequencing was carried out using PBMCs. Receptors originate from a woman between 18 and 30 years old in good health.

This clonotype was detected only once. Relative to the germline gene, one junction end is altered; a read error may explain this. V and J are TRBV7-8 and TRBJ1-2; no definite D call. CDR3 length: 13 amino acids. Germline-derived CDR1 and CDR2 are SGHVS and FQNEAQ. The CDR3 reads CASSLTRVGGYPF. The CDR3 DNA follows: TGTGCCAGCAGCTTAACAAGGGTTGGCGGCTACCCCTTC. Filled out from reference TRBV7-8 and TRBJ1-2, the complete variable domain reads GAGVSQSPRYKVAKRGQDVALRCDPISGHVSLFWYQQALGQGPEFLTYFQNEAQLDKSGLPSDRFFAERPEGSVSTLKIQRTQQEDSAVYLCASSLTRVGGYPFGSGTRLTVV.

In this sample, this clonotype turned up a few times. The chain links TRBV5-1 to TRBJ1-6; TRBD1 is a possible D gene (5 bases). Germline values: CDR1 SGHRS, CDR2 YFSETQ. With 0 bases removed from V and 7 bases from J, the gap between germline ends came to 14 bases. This CDR3 is built from 16 residues. In DNA, the CDR3 is TGCGCCAGCAGCTTGGAGGGGCAGATTGGAAATTCACCCCTCCACTTT. Its translation: CASSLEGQIGNSPLHF. The whole variable domain, filled in from reference TRBV5-1 and TRBJ1-6, reads KAGVTQTPRYLIKTRGQQVTLSCSPISGHRSVSWYQQTPGQGLQFLFEYFSETQRNKGNFPGRFSGRQFSNSRSEMNVSTLELGDSALYLCASSLEGQIGNSPLHFGNGTRLTVT.

The table lists this clonotype with many counts. The V call is TRBV5-6, the J call TRBJ1-6, with 9 bases lining up with TRBD1. The germline V gene encodes CDR1 SGHDT and CDR2 YYEEEE. The CDR3 extends over 15 amino acids. Losses at the gene ends were 4 bases for V and 6 bases for J; bases not matched to a gene: 5. The CDR3 DNA reads TGTGCCAGCAGCAGGACAGGGGTTGTTAATTCACCCCTCCACTTT. The encoded protein is CASSRTGVVNSPLHF. Full variable domain (missing parts from reference TRBV5-6 and TRBJ1-6): DAGVTQSPTHLIKTRGQQVTLRCSPKSGHDTVSWYQQALGQGPQFIFQYYEEEERQRGNFPDRFSGHQFPNYSSELNVNALLLGDSALYLCASSRTGVVNSPLHFGNGTRLTVT.

This clonotype was found a few times. The chain uses TRBV7-9 and TRBJ2-3; no clear D. Germline loops: CDR1 SEHNR, CDR2 FQNEAQ (reference sequence). Trimming stripped 5 bases from V and 1 base from J, with 10 bases between. This CDR3 has 14 residues. The CDR3 loop reads CASSINRGTDTQYF. CDR3 in DNA: TGTGCCAGCAGCATAAATAGGGGCACAGATACGCAGTATTTT.

The chain is built from TRBV11-2 and TRBJ2-2; TRBD2 is a possible D gene (6 bases). The CDR3 loop spans 14 amino acids. V lost 5 bases and J 5 bases, leaving 12 bases between the germline ends. The germline CDR1 and CDR2 sequences are SGHAT and FQNNGV. The CDR3 nucleotides are TGTGCCAGCAGCAGACTAGAATTGACCGGGGAGCTGTTTTTT. Its protein is CASSRLELTGELFF. Full variable domain (remainder filled in from reference TRBV11-2 and TRBJ2-2): EAGVAQSPRYKIIEKRQSVAFWCNPISGHATLYWYQQILGQGPKLLIQFQNNGVVDDSQLPKDRFSAERLKGVDSTLKIQPAKLEDSAVYLCASSRLELTGELFFGEGSRLTVL.

The chain links TRBV5-1 to TRBJ2-7; 8 bases align to TRBD1. This CDR3 region has 15 residues. Germline values: CDR1 SGHRS, CDR2 YFSETQ. Trimming took 0 bases from V and 5 from J; bases not matched to a gene: 7. CDR3 nucleotides: TGCGCCAGCAGCTTGGGGGACAGGCCCCTGGACGAGCAGTACGTC. It translates to CASSLGDRPLDEQYV.

This sequence joins TRBV3-1 and TRBJ1-3, with D possibly being TRBD1 (5 bases). CDR1 and CDR2 from the germline V gene are LGHDT and YNNKEL (reference sequence). The CDR3 covers 15 residues. The V gene lost 1 base and the J gene lost 0 bases, with 7 bases spanning the gap. As DNA, the CDR3 is TGTGCCAGCAGCCAAGGGGACTTCTCTGGAAACACCATATATTTT. Its translation: CASSQGDFSGNTIYF.

The rearrangement links TRBV10-1 to TRBJ2-3; perhaps TRBD2 as D (5 bases). CDR3 size: 16 residues. V lost 0 bases and J lost 2, with 12 bases in between. Germline lookup yields CDR1 WNHNN and CDR2 SYGVQD (reference sequence). This chain's CDR3 is CASSESWGVTTDTQYF. The CDR3 DNA sequence: TGCGCCAGCAGTGAGTCCTGGGGAGTTACCACAGATACGCAGTATTTT.

The table lists this clonotype with a few counts. This chain connects TRBV6-5 to TRBJ2-5; D unresolved. The germline CDR1 and CDR2 sequences are MNHEY and SVGAGI. V lost 0 bases, J lost 5 bases, and 16 bases lay in between. CDR3 size: 16 residues. In DNA, the CDR3 is TGTGCCAGCAGTTACTCTAAAATTTCCCCGAGCGAGACCCAGTACTTC. This sequence encodes CASSYSKISPSETQYF.

This rearrangement joins TRBV28 to TRBJ2-7, with D perhaps matching TRBD1 (5 bases). This CDR3 has 15 amino acids. From germline, CDR1 is MDHEN and CDR2 SYDVKM. V was shortened by 4 bases and J by 3 bases, with 16 bases between the two germline ends. CDR3 sequence: CASSSGALHSYEQYV. For the CDR3, the DNA is TGTGCCAGCAGTTCTGGGGCCCTACATAGCTACGAGCAGTACGTC.

The V call is TRBV7-8, the J call TRBJ2-5; 8 nucleotides align to TRBD1. This CDR3 spans 14 amino acids. With 1 base clipped from V and 5 bases from J, the junction kept 3 bases outside the gene matches. The V gene's germline CDR1 is SGHVS and CDR2 FQNEAQ. The DNA for the CDR3 is TGTGCCAGCAGCTTAGAGCGGACAGGGGAGACCCAGTACTTC. Translated: CASSLERTGETQYF.

The rearrangement joins TRBV6-1 to TRBJ2-3; weak D call: TRBD1 (6 bases). Trimming removed 5 bases at V and 6 bases at J, with 24 bases between. The CDR3 sequence is 17 residues long. Germline V lookup: CDR1 MNHNS, CDR2 SASEGT. This CDR3 reads CASSRRPGENSSDTQYF. The CDR3 DNA is TGTGCCAGCAGTCGCCGACCAGGGGAAAACTCTTCGGATACGCAGTATTTT.

The table lists this clonotype with many counts. The rearrangement joins TRBV7-9 to TRBJ2-7, with TRBD2 identical over 12 bases. V shed 9 bases and J 3 bases; nucleotides not matched to a gene: 3. CDR3 size: 13 residues. Germline CDR1 and CDR2: SEHNR and FQNEAQ (reference sequence). The CDR3 sequence: CASRLAGDYEQYF. For the CDR3, the DNA is TGTGCCAGTCGACTAGCGGGAGACTACGAGCAGTACTTC. The entire variable domain, with the rest obtained from reference TRBV7-9 and TRBJ2-7, is as follows: DTGVSQNPRHKITKRGQNVTFRCDPISEHNRLYWYRQTLGQGPEFLTYFQNEAQLEKSRLLSDRFSAERPKGSFSTLEIQRTEQGDSAMYLCASRLAGDYEQYFGPGTRLTVT.

The J gene is TRBJ2-6, the V gene TRBV18; the match to TRBD1 covers 11 bases. V lost 1 base, J lost 2 bases, and 10 bases stayed unmatched. The CDR3 loop spans 20 amino acids. CDR1 KGHSH and CDR2 LQKENI come from the germline V gene. In nucleotides, the CDR3 is TGTGCCAGCTCACCACGAATCCGGACAGGGGGCACTACTGGGGCCAACGTCCTGACTTTC. Its protein product is CASSPRIRTGGTTGANVLTF.

The chain recombines TRBV9 with TRBJ2-2; tentative D call: TRBD1 (6 bases). Germline values: CDR1 SGDLS, CDR2 YYNGEE. V lost 0 bases to trimming and J lost 5 bases, with 11 bases between them. The CDR3 extends over 15 amino acids. For the CDR3, the DNA is TGTGCCAGCAGCGTAGAGGCCCAGGGGACCGGGGAGCTGTTTTTT. Translating it yields CASSVEAQGTGELFF.